The 21 T cell receptor beta chains listed next were all sequenced from one sample in a study of T cell changes during pregnancy in multiple sclerosis. Sequencing was performed with immunoSEQ multiplex PCR; in TCRdb, only in-frame clones are kept and a portion is missing. The sample includes tens of thousands of clones, less than 95% of them seen just once. The input for sequencing was peripheral blood, taken in the third trimester of pregnancy. These TCRs come from a female donor in good health, enrolled as a control in a pregnancy study.

The rearrangement links TRBV21-1 to TRBJ2-7; the DNA was not used to check the table's D call, TRBD2. TRBV21-1 is a known pseudogene. The CDR3 spans 18 residues. The CDR3 coding sequence is TGTGCCAGCAGCAGCCCGTTTGGGGTAGCGGGAAAGCTGCACGAGCAGTACTTC. Translating it yields CASSSPFGVAGKLHEQYF.

This sequence joins TRBV6-1 and TRBJ2-3; 7 nucleotides align to TRBD2. The CDR3 has 14 amino acids. CDR1 is MNHNS and CDR2 is SASEGT in the germline V gene. Trimming cost V 7 bases and J 0 bases; bases outside gene matches: 4. CDR3 in DNA: TGTGCCAGCACCGGAGCGGGGAGCACAGATACGCAGTATTTT. Residues: CASTGAGSTDTQYF.

V usage is TRBV6-5 and J usage is TRBJ1-2; TRBD1 aligns across 7 bases. The CDR3 covers 13 residues. CDR1 and CDR2 (germline): MNHEY, SVGAGI. V shed 5 bases and J 2 bases; nucleotides not matched to a gene: 2. CDR3 sequence reads: CASSLGQNYGYTF. In DNA form, the CDR3 reads TGTGCCAGCAGTCTGGGACAGAACTATGGCTACACCTTC.

V gene TRBV7-2 combines with J gene TRBJ1-6, with 7 bases identical to TRBD1. Germline loops: CDR1 SGHTA, CDR2 FQGNSA. Losses at the gene ends were 5 bases for V and 7 bases for J; bases not matched to a gene: 8. The CDR3 has 15 residues. The CDR3 loop is CASSPDRARNSPLHF. The CDR3 DNA reads TGTGCCAGCAGCCCCGACAGGGCTCGGAATTCACCCCTCCACTTT.

This chain joins TRBV18 and TRBJ2-5, with TRBD1 identical over 10 bases. Looked up from germline, CDR1 is KGHSH and CDR2 is LQKENI. After removal of 3 bases from V and 2 bases from J, the junction contained 6 bases not matched to a gene. There are 16 residues in the CDR3. CDR3: CASSPTRTGGQETQYF. For the CDR3, the DNA is TGTGCCAGCTCACCCACCCGGACAGGGGGGCAAGAGACCCAGTACTTC.

This chain connects TRBV6-6 to TRBJ2-2, with D hard to call. CDR3 length: 15 amino acids. Germline CDR1 is MNHNY and CDR2 is SVGAGI (reference sequence). V gave up 6 bases and J gave up 0 bases, with 11 bases separating them. The CDR3 nucleotides are TGTGCCAGCAGCCCAGTTCGGGCGAACACCGGGGAGCTGTTTTTT. Amino acid sequence: CASSPVRANTGELFF.

V gene TRBV19 combines with J gene TRBJ2-2; TRBD2 matches 10 bases. This CDR3 has 15 residues. The V and J ends lost 7 bases and 6 bases, in that order; junction bases with no gene match: 8. The germline V gene has CDR1 LNHDA and CDR2 SQIVND (reference sequence). In DNA form, the CDR3 reads TGTGCCAGTATAGGAGCGGGGGGGATCGCCGGGGAGCTGTTTTTT. This sequence encodes CASIGAGGIAGELFF.

The chain couples TRBV10-1 to TRBJ2-5; 8 nucleotides line up with TRBD2. J lost 5 bases, V lost 2 bases, and 10 bases had no gene match. This CDR3 comprises 16 residues. The germline V gene has CDR1 WNHNN and CDR2 SYGVQD (reference sequence). As DNA, the CDR3 is TGCGCCAGCAGTGAGAAATTGCGGGGGGAAGGGGAGACCCAGTACTTC. As protein: CASSEKLRGEGETQYF.

This clone has just one count. This rearrangement joins TRBV30 to TRBJ1-1, with D possibly being TRBD1 (5 bases). Looked up from germline, CDR1 is GTSNPN and CDR2 is SVGIG (reference sequence). Between the trimmed V and J ends, which lost 5 bases and 7 bases, there was a span of 17 bases. This CDR3 has 13 residues. CDR3 amino acids: CAWQIQGGSEAFF. CDR3 DNA sequence: TGTGCCTGGCAAATTCAGGGCGGTAGTGAAGCTTTCTTT.

This chain connects TRBV19 to TRBJ2-5; 8 nucleotides line up with TRBD2. CDR1 LNHDA and CDR2 SQIVND come from the germline V gene (reference sequence). The CDR3 consists of 15 residues. V was pared by 3 bases and J by 1 base, with 4 bases of the junction left unmatched. The CDR3, as DNA: TGTGCCAGTAGTATGATGGGACTAGTCCAAGAGACCCAGTACTTC. This codes for CASSMMGLVQETQYF.

The V gene is TRBV6-5, the J gene TRBJ2-7; 12 bases map to TRBD1. The CDR3 is 13 amino acids. Germline values: CDR1 MNHEY, CDR2 SVGAGI. Trimming removed 5 bases from V and 9 bases from J; junction bases left unmatched: 5. The CDR3 loop reads CASSRDRGRWQYF. In DNA form, the CDR3 reads TGTGCCAGCAGTCGGGACAGGGGGCGATGGCAGTACTTC.

This rearrangement joins TRBV5-1 to TRBJ1-1; a possible D gene is TRBD1 (6 bases). The germline V gene has CDR1 SGHRS and CDR2 YFSETQ. Trimming left V 0 bases short and J 1 base short, with 13 bases between. This CDR3 region has 16 residues. This CDR3 is CASSLGVTGPNTEAFF. CDR3 sequence (DNA): TGCGCCAGCAGCTTGGGAGTTACAGGGCCGAACACTGAAGCTTTCTTT.

This rearrangement joins TRBV27 to TRBJ2-2; D may be TRBD2 (5 bases). This CDR3 has 13 amino acids. V was shortened by 4 bases and J by 6 bases, with 9 bases between the two germline ends. Per the germline V gene, CDR1 is MNHEY and CDR2 is SMNVEV (reference sequence). CDR3 DNA sequence: TGTGCCAGCAGTTCCCACGGGGCCGGGGAGCTGTTTTTT. Protein product: CASSSHGAGELFF.

The chain joins TRBV10-1 to TRBJ1-3, with TRBD1 identical over 7 bases. CDR1 and CDR2 (germline): WNHNN, SYGVQD (reference sequence). Unmatched junction bases numbered 4, after V lost 7 bases and J lost 4 bases. This CDR3 is 13 amino acids long. The CDR3 bases are TGCGCCAGCACGACAGGGCGAGGAAACACCATATATTTT. Amino acid sequence: CASTTGRGNTIYF.

The CDR3 coding sequence is TGTGCCAGCAGTGAGAGTTACGAGCAGTACTTC. This translates into CASSESYEQYF. The V call is TRBV25-1, the J call TRBJ2-7; D remains ambiguous. Per the germline V gene, CDR1 is MGHDK and CDR2 is SYGVNS. The CDR3 loop spans 11 amino acids. V lost 3 bases and J 4 bases, leaving 4 bases between the germline ends.

The V and J genes are TRBV5-1 and TRBJ2-7; 9 nucleotides match TRBD2. The CDR3 length is 14 residues. After removal of 4 bases from V and 1 base from J, the junction contained 3 bases not matched to a gene. Germline values: CDR1 SGHRS, CDR2 YFSETQ. CDR3 coding DNA: TGCGCCAGCAGCCCGACTAGCGGATCCTACGAGCAGTACTTC. Amino acid sequence: CASSPTSGSYEQYF. Together with reference TRBV5-1 and TRBJ2-7, the CDR3 gives the full variable domain: KAGVTQTPRYLIKTRGQQVTLSCSPISGHRSVSWYQQTPGQGLQFLFEYFSETQRNKGNFPGRFSGRQFSNSRSEMNVSTLELGDSALYLCASSPTSGSYEQYFGPGTRLTVT.

This clone was counted a single time. V is TRBV29-1 and J is TRBJ1-1; 10 bases agree with TRBD1. V lost 4 bases and J lost 1; bases outside the gene matches: 3. The V gene's germline CDR1 is SQVTM and CDR2 ANQGSEA. CDR3 length: 14 residues. The CDR3 is CSVGGDRGNTEAFF. The CDR3 nucleotides are TGCAGCGTTGGAGGGGACAGGGGGAACACTGAAGCTTTCTTT. The full variable domain, its missing parts supplied by reference TRBV29-1 and TRBJ1-1, is SAVISQKPSRDICQRGTSLTIQCQVDSQVTMMFWYRQQPGQSLTLIATANQGSEATYESGFVIDKFPISRPNLTFSTLTVSNMSPEDSSIYLCSVGGDRGNTEAFFGQGTRLTVV.

The V gene is TRBV11-2, the J gene TRBJ1-1, with D perhaps TRBD1 (6 bases). Trimming took off 0 bases at V and 3 bases at J, with 17 bases between the two ends. CDR1 is SGHAT and CDR2 is FQNNGV in the germline V gene. The CDR3 has 17 residues. CDR3 nucleotides: TGTGCCAGCAGCTTAGATTTAGGTCCAGGGGTCGACACTGAAGCTTTCTTT. It encodes CASSLDLGPGVDTEAFF.

The chain has TRBV18 and TRBJ2-7; D unclear. Germline V gene data show CDR1 as KGHSH and CDR2 as LQKENI. The CDR3 has 15 residues. Trimming took 2 bases from V and 4 from J, leaving 15 bases between them. The CDR3 spells CASSPSPVPGYEQYF. The CDR3 region has the DNA TGTGCCAGCTCACCATCTCCGGTCCCAGGTTACGAGCAGTACTTC.

The chain links TRBV5-4 to TRBJ2-1; TRBD2 matches at 10 bases. Trimming took 2 bases from V and 6 from J; bases not matched to a gene: 17. The CDR3 covers 19 residues. Germline CDR1 reads SGHNT; CDR2 reads YYREEE (reference sequence). The CDR3 DNA reads TGTGCCAGCAGCTTCGTTAGCGGGGGGCTCGGTCCTACGGGCAATGAGCAGTTCTTC. This sequence encodes CASSFVSGGLGPTGNEQFF.

The chain recombines TRBV13 with TRBJ2-6; 7 nucleotides match TRBD1. V shed 0 bases, J shed 2 bases, and the junction held 1 base outside the gene matches. Germline lookup yields CDR1 PRHDT and CDR2 FYEKMQ (reference sequence). This CDR3 has 16 residues. The CDR3 is CASSLGQGPGANVLTF. CDR3 sequence (DNA): TGTGCCAGCAGCTTAGGACAGGGGCCTGGGGCCAACGTCCTGACTTTC.